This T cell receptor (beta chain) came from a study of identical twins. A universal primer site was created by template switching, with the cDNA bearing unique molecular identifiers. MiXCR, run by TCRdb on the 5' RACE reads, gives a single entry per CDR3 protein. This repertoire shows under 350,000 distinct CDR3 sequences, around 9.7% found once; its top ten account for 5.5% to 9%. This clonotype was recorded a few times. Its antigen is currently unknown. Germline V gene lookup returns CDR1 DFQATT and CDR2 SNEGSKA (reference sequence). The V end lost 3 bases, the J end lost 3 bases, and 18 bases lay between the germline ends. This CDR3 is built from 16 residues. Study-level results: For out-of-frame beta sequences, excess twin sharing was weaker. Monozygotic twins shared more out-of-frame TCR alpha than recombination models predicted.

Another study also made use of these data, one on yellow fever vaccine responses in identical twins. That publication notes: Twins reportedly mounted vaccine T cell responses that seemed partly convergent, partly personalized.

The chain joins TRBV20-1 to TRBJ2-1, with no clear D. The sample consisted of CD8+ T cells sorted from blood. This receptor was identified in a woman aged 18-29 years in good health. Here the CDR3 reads CSARPPDSKFYNEQFF. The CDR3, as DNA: TGCAGTGCTAGGCCCCCCGACTCAAAATTCTACAATGAGCAGTTCTTC.